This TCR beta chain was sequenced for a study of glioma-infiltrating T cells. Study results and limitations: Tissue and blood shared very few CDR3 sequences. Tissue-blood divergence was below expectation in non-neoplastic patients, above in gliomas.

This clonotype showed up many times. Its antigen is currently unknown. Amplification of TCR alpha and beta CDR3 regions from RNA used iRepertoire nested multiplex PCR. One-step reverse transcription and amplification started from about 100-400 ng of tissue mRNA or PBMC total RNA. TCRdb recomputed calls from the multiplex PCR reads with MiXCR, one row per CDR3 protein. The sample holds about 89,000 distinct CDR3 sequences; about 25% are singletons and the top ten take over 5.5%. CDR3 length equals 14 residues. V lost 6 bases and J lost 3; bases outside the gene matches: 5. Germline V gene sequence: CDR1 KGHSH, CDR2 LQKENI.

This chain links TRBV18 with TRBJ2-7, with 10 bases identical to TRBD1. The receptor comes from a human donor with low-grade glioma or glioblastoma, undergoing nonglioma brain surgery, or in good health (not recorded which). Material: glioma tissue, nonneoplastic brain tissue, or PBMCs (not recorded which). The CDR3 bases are TGTGCCAGCTCGCAGGACAGGGGGGACTACGAGCAGTACTTC. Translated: CASSQDRGDYEQYF.